This TCR beta chain appears in the sequencing data of a study of control samples from healthy donors and cancer patients (dated by TCRdb to 2020 to 2021). Library preparation used the immunoSEQ multiplex PCR assay. Drawn from immuneACCESS, this table holds only the in-frame rearrangements with V and J called that TCRdb kept. Clones are partly lost; checked studies trace under half to an unresolved V gene and leave the rest unexplained. The sample's records list about 190,000 clones. The leading ten clones occupy 2.2% of the sample. About this clone itself: Its binding antigen is unknown.

Spanning cysteine to phenylalanine, the CDR3 consists of 14 amino acids. Only CDR3 DNA is held: 42 bases, read in frame from base 1. V is cut back by 0 bases and J by 4 bases, with 1 base in the junction unmatched. The germline V gene gives CDR1 as MRHNA and CDR2 as SNTAGT. The sample comprised blood. The receptor's source is a woman aged 25 to 39 in good health. The sequence joins TRBV6-4 to TRBJ2-3; 7 bases in the middle match TRBD1. CDR3 sequence: CASSDSQGADTQYF. The DNA sequence is TGTGCCAGCAGTGACTCCCAGGGGGCAGATACGCAGTATTTT.